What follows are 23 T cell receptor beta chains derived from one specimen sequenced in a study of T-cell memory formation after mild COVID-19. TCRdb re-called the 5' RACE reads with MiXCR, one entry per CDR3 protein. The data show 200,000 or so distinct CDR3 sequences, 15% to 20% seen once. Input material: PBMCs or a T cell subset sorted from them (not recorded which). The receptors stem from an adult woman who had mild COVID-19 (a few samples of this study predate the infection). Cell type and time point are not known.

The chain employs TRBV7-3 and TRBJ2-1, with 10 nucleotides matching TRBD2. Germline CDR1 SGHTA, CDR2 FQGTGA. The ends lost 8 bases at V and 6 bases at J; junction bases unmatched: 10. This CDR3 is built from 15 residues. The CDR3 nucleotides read TGTGCCAGCTCTAAAGCGGGGGGGCCCGGCAATGAGCAGTTCTTC. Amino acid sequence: CASSKAGGPGNEQFF.

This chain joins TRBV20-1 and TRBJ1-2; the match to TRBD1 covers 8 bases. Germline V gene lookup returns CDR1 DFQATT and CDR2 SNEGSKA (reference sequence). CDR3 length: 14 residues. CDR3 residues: CRSSGGAYGGGYTF. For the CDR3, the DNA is TGCAGGAGCTCAGGGGGCGCTTACGGTGGTGGCTACACCTTC.

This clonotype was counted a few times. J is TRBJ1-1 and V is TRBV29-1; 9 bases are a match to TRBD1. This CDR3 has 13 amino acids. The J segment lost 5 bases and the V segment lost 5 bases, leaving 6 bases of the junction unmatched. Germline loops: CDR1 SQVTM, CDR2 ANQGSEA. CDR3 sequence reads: CSVSDRGRTEAFF. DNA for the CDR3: TGCAGCGTTTCGGACAGGGGCAGGACTGAAGCTTTCTTT.

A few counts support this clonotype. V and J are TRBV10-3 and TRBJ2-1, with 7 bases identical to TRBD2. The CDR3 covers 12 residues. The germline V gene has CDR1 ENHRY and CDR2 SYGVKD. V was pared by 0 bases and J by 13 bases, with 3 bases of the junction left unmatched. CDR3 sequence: CAISESRGDQFF. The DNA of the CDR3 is TGTGCCATCAGTGAGTCACGGGGGGACCAGTTCTTC.

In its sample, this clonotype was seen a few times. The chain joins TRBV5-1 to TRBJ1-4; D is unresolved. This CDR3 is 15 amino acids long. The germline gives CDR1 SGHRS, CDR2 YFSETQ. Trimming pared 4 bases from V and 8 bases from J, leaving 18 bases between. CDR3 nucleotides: TGCGCCAGCAGCCAAGAATCGGGGATTTCGGAAAAACTGTTTTTT. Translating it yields CASSQESGISEKLFF.

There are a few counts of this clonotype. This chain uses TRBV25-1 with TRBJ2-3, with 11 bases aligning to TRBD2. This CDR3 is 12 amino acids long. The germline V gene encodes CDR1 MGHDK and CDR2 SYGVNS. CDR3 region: CASGGVLDTQYF. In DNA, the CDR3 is TGTGCTAGCGGGGGGGTTTTGGATACGCAGTATTTT.

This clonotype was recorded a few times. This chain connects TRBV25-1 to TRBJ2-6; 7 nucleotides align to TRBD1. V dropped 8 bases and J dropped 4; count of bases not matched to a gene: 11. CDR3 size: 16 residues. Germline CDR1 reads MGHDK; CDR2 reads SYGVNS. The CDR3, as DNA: TGTGCCAGCCCCGGGACAGTCCTCCCAGGGGCCAACGTCCTGACTTTC. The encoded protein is CASPGTVLPGANVLTF.

The chain's CDR3 is CASSEDRTSGIDEQYF. The CDR3 coding sequence is TGTGCCAGCAGTGAAGATAGGACTAGCGGGATCGACGAGCAGTACTTC. The chain couples TRBV25-1 to TRBJ2-7, with 12 nucleotides matching TRBD2. The CDR3 has 16 amino acids. Germline CDR1 reads MGHDK; CDR2 reads SYGVNS. The J segment lost 5 bases and the V segment lost 2 bases, leaving 7 bases of the junction unmatched.

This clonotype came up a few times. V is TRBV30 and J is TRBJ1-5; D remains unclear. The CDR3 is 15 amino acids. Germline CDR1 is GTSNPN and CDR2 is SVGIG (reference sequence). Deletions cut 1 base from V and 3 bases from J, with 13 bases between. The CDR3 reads CAWSGQTLLNQPQHF. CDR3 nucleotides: TGTGCCTGGAGTGGCCAGACACTTCTCAATCAGCCCCAGCATTTT.

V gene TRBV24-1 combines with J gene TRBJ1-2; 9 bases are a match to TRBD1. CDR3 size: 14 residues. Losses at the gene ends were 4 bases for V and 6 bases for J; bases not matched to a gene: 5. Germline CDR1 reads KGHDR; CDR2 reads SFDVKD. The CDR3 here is CATSDPTGGHGYTF. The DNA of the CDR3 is TGTGCCACCAGTGACCCGACAGGGGGACATGGCTACACCTTC.

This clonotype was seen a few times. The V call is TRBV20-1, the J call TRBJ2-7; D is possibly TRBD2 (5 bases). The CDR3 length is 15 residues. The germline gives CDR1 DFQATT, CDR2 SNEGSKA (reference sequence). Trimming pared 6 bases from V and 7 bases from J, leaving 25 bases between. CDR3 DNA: TGCAGTGCCAGACCAAGCACAGACCGGGAATGGGAGCAGTACTTC. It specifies CSARPSTDREWEQYF.

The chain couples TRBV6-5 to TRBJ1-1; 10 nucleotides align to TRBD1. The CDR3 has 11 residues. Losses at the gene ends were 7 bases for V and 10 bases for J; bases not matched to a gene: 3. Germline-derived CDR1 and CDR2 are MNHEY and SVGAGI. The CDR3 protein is CASTGTGAAFF. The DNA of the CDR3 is TGTGCCAGCACCGGGACAGGGGCAGCTTTCTTT.

CDR3 region: CASSTGLVGETQYF. In DNA, the CDR3 is TGCGCCAGCAGCACAGGACTAGTGGGCGAGACCCAGTACTTC. The chain uses TRBV5-1 and TRBJ2-5, with 7 nucleotides matching TRBD2. The CDR3 extends over 14 amino acids. Per the germline V gene, CDR1 is SGHRS and CDR2 is YFSETQ. Trimming cost V 4 bases and J 5 bases; bases outside gene matches: 8.

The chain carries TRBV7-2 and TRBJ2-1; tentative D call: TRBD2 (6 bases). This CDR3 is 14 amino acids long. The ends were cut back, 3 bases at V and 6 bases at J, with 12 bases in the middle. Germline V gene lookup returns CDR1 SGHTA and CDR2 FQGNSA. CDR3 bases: TGTGCCAGCAGCTTTGTACTAGCTTGCAATGAGCAGTTCTTC. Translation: CASSFVLACNEQFF.

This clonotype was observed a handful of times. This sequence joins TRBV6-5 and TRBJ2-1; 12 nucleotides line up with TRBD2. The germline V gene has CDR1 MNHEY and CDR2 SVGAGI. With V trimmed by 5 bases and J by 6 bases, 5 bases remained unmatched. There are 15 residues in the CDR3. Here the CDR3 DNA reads TGTGCCAGCAGTCGTGGACTAGCGGGGAGCAATGAGCAGTTCTTC. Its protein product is CASSRGLAGSNEQFF.

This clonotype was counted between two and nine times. CDR3 coding DNA: TGCGCCAGCAGCTTACTTGGGACAGACGTGAACACTGAAGCTTTCTTT. Its translation: CASSLLGTDVNTEAFF. This rearrangement joins TRBV5-1 to TRBJ1-1; 7 bases match TRBD1. The CDR3 extends over 16 amino acids. Germline loops: CDR1 SGHRS, CDR2 YFSETQ. The ends lost 2 bases at V and 0 bases at J; junction bases unmatched: 7.

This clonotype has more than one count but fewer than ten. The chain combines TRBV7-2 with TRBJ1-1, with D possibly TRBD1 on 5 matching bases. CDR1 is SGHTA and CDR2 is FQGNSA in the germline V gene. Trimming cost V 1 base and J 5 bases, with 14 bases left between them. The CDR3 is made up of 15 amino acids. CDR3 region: CASSLVDWGRTEAFF. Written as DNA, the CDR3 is TGTGCCAGCAGCTTAGTGGACTGGGGACGGACTGAAGCTTTCTTT.

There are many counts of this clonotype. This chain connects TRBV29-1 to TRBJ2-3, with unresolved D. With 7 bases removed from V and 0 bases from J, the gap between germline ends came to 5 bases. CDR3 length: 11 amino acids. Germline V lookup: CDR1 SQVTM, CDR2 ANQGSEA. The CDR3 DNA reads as TGCAGCGCAGCTAGCACAGATACGCAGTATTTT. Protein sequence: CSAASTDTQYF.

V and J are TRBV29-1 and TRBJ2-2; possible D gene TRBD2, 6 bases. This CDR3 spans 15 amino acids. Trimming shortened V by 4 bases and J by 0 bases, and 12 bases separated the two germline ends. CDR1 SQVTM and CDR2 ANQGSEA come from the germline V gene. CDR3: CSVVVAGTNTGELFF. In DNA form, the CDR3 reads TGCAGCGTTGTAGTGGCGGGGACGAACACCGGGGAGCTGTTTTTT.

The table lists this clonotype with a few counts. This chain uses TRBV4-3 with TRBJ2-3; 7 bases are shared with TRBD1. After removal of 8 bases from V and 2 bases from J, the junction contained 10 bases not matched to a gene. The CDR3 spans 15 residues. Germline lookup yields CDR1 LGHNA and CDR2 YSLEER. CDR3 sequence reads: CASGPRDRYTDTQYF. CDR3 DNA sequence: TGCGCCAGCGGCCCCCGGGACAGATACACAGATACGCAGTATTTT.

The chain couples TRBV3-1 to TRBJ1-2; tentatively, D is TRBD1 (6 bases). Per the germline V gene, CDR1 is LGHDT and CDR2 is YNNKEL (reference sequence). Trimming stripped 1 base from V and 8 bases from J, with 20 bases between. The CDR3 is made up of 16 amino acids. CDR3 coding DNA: TGTGCCAGCAGCCAAGTATCCAGAGGGGGGAATGAGGGCTACACCTTC. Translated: CASSQVSRGGNEGYTF. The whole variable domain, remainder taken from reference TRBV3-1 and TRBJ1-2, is DTAVSQTPKYLVTQMGNDKSIKCEQNLGHDTMYWYKQDSKKFLKIMFSYNNKELIINETVPNRFSPKSPDKAHLNLHINSLELGDSAVYFCASSQVSRGGNEGYTFGSGTRLTVV.

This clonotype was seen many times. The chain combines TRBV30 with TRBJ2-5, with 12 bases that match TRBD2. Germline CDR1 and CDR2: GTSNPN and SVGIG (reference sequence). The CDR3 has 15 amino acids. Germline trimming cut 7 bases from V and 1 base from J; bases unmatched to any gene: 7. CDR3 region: CASRLAGASQETQYF. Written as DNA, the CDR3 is TGTGCCTCAAGACTAGCGGGAGCCTCCCAAGAGACCCAGTACTTC.

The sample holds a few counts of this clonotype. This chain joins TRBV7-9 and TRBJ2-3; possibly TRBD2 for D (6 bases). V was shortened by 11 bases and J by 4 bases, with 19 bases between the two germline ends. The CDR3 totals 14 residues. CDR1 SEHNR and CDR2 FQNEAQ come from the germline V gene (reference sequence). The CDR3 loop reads CAGKSSAESDTQYF. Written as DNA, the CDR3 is TGTGCCGGAAAGTCTAGCGCTGAGTCAGATACGCAGTATTTT.